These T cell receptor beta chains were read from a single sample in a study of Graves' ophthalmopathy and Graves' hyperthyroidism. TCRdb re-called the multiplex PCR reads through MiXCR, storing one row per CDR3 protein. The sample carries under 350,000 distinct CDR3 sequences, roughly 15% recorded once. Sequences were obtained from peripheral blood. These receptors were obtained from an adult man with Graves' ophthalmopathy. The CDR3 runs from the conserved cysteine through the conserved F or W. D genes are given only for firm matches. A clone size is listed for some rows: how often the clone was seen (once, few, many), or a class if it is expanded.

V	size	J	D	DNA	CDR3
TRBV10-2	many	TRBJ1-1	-	TGCGCCAGCAGGACACCTAACACTGAAGCTTTCTTT	CASRTPNTEAFF
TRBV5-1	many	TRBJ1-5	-	TGCGCCAGCAGCTTGGTGCCAGGGGAAGCTCAGCCCCAGCATTTT	CASSLVPGEAQPQHF
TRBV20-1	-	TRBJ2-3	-	TGCAGTGCTAGAAATAAATTGGGGCGAGCGACAGATACGCAGTATTTT	CSARNKLGRATDTQYF
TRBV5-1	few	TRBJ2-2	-	TGCGCCAGCAGCGATACAGGGGGGGACACCGGGGAGCTGTTTTTT	CASSDTGGDTGELFF
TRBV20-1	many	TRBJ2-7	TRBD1	TGCAGTGCGAAACTCCGGGACAGGACGACCTACGAGCAGTACTTC	CSAKLRDRTTYEQYF
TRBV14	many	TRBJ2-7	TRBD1	TGTGCCAGCAGCCAAGGCGACAGGGGGCGTCCCTACGAGCAGTACTTC	CASSQGDRGRPYEQYF
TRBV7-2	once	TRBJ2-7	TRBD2	TGTGCCAGCAGCACCCTGGGCGGGGGCGAGCAGTACTTC	CASSTLGGGEQYF
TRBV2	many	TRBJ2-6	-	TGTGCCAGCAGGGTGGAGGGGTCTGGGGCCAACGTCCTGACTTTC	CASRVEGSGANVLTF
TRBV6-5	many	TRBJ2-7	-	TGTGCCAGCGGATACAGGAGCTCCTACGAGCAGTACTTC	CASGYRSSYEQYF
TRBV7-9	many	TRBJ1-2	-	TGTGCCAGCAGCAGGGAGGGCTATGGCTACACCTTC	CASSREGYGYTF
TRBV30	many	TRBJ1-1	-	TGTGCCTGGACCACCGGGACGGCGAACACTGAAGCTTTCTTT	CAWTTGTANTEAFF
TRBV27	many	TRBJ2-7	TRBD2	TGTGCCAGCAGTTGGGGACTAGCGGAGACCTACGAGCAGTACTTC	CASSWGLAETYEQYF
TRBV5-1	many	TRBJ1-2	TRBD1	TGCGCCAGCAGCTTATACACCGGGACAGTGAATAACTATGGCTACACCTTC	CASSLYTGTVNNYGYTF
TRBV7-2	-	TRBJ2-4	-	TGTGCCAGCAGCTTTAACGGTGCCATTCAGTACTTC	CASSFNGAIQYF
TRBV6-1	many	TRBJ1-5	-	TGTGCCAGCAGTGAACCCCACGCGGCAACCAATCAGCCCCAGCATTTT	CASSEPHAATNQPQHF
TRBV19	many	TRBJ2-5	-	TGTGCCAATAAACCCCGGGACTCGGGCCAAGAGACCCAGTACTTC	CANKPRDSGQETQYF
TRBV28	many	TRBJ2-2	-	TGTGCCCTCGCTGGGGGGAACACCGGGGAGCTGTTTTTT	CALAGGNTGELFF
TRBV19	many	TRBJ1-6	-	TGTGCCAGTAGTACCTCTTCGTTAGGTTCACCCCTCCACTTT	CASSTSSLGSPLHF
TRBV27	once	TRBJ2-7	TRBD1	TGTGCCAGCAGTTGGACGGGACAGGGGCTCTACGAGCAGTACTTC	CASSWTGQGLYEQYF
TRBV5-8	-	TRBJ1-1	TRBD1	TGTGCCAGCAGCCCCCGGACGGCAGGGACAGCTGAAGCTTTCTTT	CASSPRTAGTAEAFF
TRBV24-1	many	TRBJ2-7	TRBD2	TGTGCCACCAGTGACGGCGGGAGGGCCCTCTACGAGCAGTACTTC	CATSDGGRALYEQYF
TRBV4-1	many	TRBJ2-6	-	TGCGCCAGCAGCCAAGGGATGACGGGGGCGACGGGGGCCAACGTCCTGACTTTC	CASSQGMTGATGANVLTF
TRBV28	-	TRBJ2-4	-	TGTGCCAGCAGGGGTGTGGAGAGGACCAAAAACATTCAGTACTTC	CASRGVERTKNIQYF
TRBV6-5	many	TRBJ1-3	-	TGTGCCAGCTGTACAAACTCTGGAAACACCATATATTTT	CASCTNSGNTIYF
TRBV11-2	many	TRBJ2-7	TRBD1	TGTGCCAGCAGCTTAGAAGGGACAGGGGGTGGCTACGAGCAGTACTTC	CASSLEGTGGGYEQYF
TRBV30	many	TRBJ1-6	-	TGTGCCTGGGGTACTACTTATTCACCCCTCCACTTT	CAWGTTYSPLHF
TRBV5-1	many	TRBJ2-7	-	TGCGCCAGCAGCTTGGATGCCAGGGAAGGCTACGAGCAGTACTTC	CASSLDAREGYEQYF
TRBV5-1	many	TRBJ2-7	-	TGCGCCAGCGGGGCCCTGGGCCACGAGCAGTACTTC	CASGALGHEQYF
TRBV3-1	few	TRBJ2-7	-	TGTGCCAGCAGCCAAGATCCCCAGACTCTACGGTACTTC	CASSQDPQTLRYF